This paragraph reports one TCR beta chain. Between the trimmed V and J ends, which lost 2 bases and 4 bases, there was a span of 12 bases. Germline V lookup: CDR1 MGHRA, CDR2 YSYEKL. The CDR3 extends over 14 amino acids. The sample is drawn from a study of blood T cell repertoires in COVID-19. Study background: Sites across the United States, Italy and Spain contributed samples from acute and convalescent COVID-19. PBMCs, B-cell-depleted T cells, or T cells provided the cDNA or gDNA that made up the material.

During active infection, Seattle patients enrolled and were then monitored through disease. Authors' methods: Reference gene primer amplification in the assay estimated nucleated cell counts. Using immunoSEQ multiplex PCR, the repertoire was profiled, and TCRdb retains in-frame clones only, with some absent. The DNA gave D and trimming, while V, J and clone size come from that table. The sample has 200,000 to 250,000 clones, 83% seen once. The clonotype originates from a woman younger than 45 with COVID-19, enrolled during active disease. The genes are TRBV4-1 and TRBJ2-7; tentative D call: TRBD2 (5 bases). The sample comprised peripheral blood. The CDR3 DNA follows: TGCGCCAGCAGCCAATCGATGGAGGTTTACGAGCAGTACTTC. Protein: CASSQSMEVYEQYF.